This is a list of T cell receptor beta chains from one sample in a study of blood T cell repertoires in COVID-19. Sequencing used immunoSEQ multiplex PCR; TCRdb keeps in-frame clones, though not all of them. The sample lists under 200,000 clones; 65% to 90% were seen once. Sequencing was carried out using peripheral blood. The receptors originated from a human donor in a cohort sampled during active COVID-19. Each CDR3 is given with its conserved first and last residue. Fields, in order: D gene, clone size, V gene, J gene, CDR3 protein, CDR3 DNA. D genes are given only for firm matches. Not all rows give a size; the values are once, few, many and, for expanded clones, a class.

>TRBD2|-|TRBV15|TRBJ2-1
CATSREKRGSSYNEQFF
TGTGCCACCAGCAGAGAGAAGCGGGGAAGCTCCTACAATGAGCAGTTCTTC
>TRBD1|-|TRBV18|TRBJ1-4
CASSTAGTGMGEKLFF
TGTGCCAGCTCAACGGCCGGGACAGGGATGGGTGAAAAACTGTTTTTT
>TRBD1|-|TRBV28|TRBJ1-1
CASSGWDRGYTEAFF
TGTGCCAGCAGTGGATGGGACAGGGGCTACACTGAAGCTTTCTTT
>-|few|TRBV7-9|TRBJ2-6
CASSAERRLGANVLTF
TGTGCCAGCAGCGCGGAAAGGAGGTTGGGGGCCAACGTCCTGACTTTC
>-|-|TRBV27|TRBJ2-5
CASSPREKETQYF
TGTGCCAGCAGTCCTAGGGAGAAAGAGACCCAGTACTTC
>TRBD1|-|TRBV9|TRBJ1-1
CASSGGQGIATEAFF
TGTGCCAGCAGCGGAGGACAGGGCATAGCCACTGAAGCTTTCTTT
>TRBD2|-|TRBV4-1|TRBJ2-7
CASSQAGLAGVSFEQYF
TGCGCCAGCAGCCAAGCCGGACTAGCGGGGGTTAGCTTCGAGCAGTACTTC
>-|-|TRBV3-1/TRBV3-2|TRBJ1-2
CASSPSDRNYGYTF
TGTGCCAGCAGCCCTTCGGACAGAAACTATGGCTACACCTTC
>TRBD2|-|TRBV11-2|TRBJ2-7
CASRIGLEEQYF
TGTGCCAGCAGGATCGGACTAGAGGAGCAGTACTTC
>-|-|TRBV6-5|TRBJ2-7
CASSYSRREGYEQYF
TGTGCCAGCAGTTACTCGAGGAGGGAAGGGTACGAGCAGTACTTC
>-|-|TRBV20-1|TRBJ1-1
CSAQMGLEAFF
TGCAGTGCGCAGATGGGACTTGAAGCTTTCTTT
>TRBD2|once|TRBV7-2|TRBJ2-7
CASSLLAGPLEQYF
TGTGCCAGCAGCTTACTAGCGGGGCCCCTCGAGCAGTACTTC
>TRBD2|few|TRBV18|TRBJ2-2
CASSPLTSGNTGELFF
TGTGCCAGCTCACCCTTGACTAGCGGGAACACCGGGGAGCTGTTTTTT
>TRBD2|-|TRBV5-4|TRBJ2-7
CASSPAGGRLHEQYF
TGTGCCAGCAGCCCCGCGGGCGGGAGGCTCCACGAGCAGTACTTC
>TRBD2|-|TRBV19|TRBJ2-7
CASKIGTSGSYEQYF
TGTGCCAGTAAAATTGGGACTAGCGGTTCCTACGAGCAGTACTTC
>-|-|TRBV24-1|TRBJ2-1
CATSDPGHNNEQFF
TGTGCCACCAGTGATCCGGGACACAACAATGAGCAGTTCTTC
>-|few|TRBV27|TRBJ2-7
CASPHGHPGQYF
TGTGCCAGCCCCCACGGACACCCGGGGCAGTACTTC
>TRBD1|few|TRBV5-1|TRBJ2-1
CASTRDRASDEQFF
TGCGCCAGCACCCGGGACAGGGCTTCCGATGAGCAGTTCTTC
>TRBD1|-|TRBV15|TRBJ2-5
CATSRGGTVQETQYF
TGTGCCACCAGCAGAGGGGGGACAGTTCAAGAGACCCAGTACTTC
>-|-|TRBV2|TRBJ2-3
CASQKEATDTQYF
TGTGCCAGCCAGAAGGAAGCGACAGATACGCAGTATTTT
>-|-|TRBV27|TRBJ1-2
CASRTGNPNYGYTF
TGTGCCAGCAGAACAGGGAACCCTAACTATGGCTACACCTTC
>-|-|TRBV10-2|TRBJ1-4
CASSESTGGPATNEKLFF
TGCGCCAGCAGTGAGTCGACGGGAGGGCCCGCAACTAATGAAAAACTGTTTTTT
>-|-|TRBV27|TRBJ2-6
CASSSVTGNGANVLTF
TGTGCCAGCAGTTCCGTTACAGGGAATGGGGCCAACGTCCTGACTTTC
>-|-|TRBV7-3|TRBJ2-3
CASSFSEDTQYF
TGTGCCAGCAGCTTCTCGGAGGATACGCAGTATTTT
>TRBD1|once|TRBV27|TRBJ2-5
CASSFGTGGTQTQYF
TGTGCCAGCAGTTTCGGGACAGGGGGCACGCAGACCCAGTACTTC
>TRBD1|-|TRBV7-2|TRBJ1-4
CASSLDRGNEKLFF
TGTGCCAGCAGCCTAGACAGGGGTAATGAAAAACTGTTTTTT
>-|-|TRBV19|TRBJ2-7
CASSPLDSSSYEQYF
TGTGCCAGTAGTCCCCTGGACTCGAGCTCCTACGAGCAGTACTTC
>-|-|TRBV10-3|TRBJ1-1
CAIGAGETEAFF
TGTGCCATCGGGGCCGGTGAGACTGAAGCTTTCTTT
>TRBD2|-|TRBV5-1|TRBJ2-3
CASSSQASGGAIATQYF
TGCGCCAGCAGCTCCCAGGCGAGCGGGGGGGCCATAGCTACGCAGTATTTT
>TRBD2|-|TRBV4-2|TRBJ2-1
CASSLESGRARNEQFF
TGTGCCAGCAGCCTGGAAAGCGGGAGGGCCAGGAATGAGCAGTTCTTC
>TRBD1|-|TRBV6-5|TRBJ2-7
CASSYGTGNEQYF
TGTGCCAGCAGTTACGGGACAGGTAACGAGCAGTACTTC
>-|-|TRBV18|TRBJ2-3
CASSLSGPPEDTQYF
TGTGCCAGCTCACTTAGCGGACCCCCGGAGGATACGCAGTATTTT
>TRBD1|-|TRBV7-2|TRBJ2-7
CASSFDRGYYEQYF
TGTGCCAGCAGCTTTGACAGGGGGTACTACGAGCAGTACTTC
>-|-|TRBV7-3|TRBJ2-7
CASSLNPSYEQYF
TGTGCCAGCAGCTTAAATCCGTCCTACGAGCAGTACTTC
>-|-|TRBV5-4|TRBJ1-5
CASSQGNQPQHF
TGTGCCAGCAGTCAGGGTAATCAGCCCCAGCATTTT
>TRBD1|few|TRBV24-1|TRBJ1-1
CATSETGGETEAFF
TGTGCCACCAGTGAAACAGGGGGCGAGACTGAAGCTTTCTTT
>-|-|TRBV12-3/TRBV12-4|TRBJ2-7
CASSLALEQYF
TGTGCCAGCAGTTTAGCCCTGGAGCAGTACTTC
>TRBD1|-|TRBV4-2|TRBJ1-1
CASSHLGQGEAFF
TGTGCCAGCAGCCACCTCGGACAGGGGGAAGCTTTCTTT
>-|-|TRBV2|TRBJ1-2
CASTGQGSHYGYTF
TGTGCCAGCACCGGTCAGGGGTCCCACTATGGCTACACCTTC
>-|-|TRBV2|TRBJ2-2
CASSEASSLLTGELFF
TGTGCCAGCAGTGAAGCGTCGAGTTTATTAACCGGGGAGCTGTTTTTT
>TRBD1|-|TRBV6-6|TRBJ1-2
CASTMDRVYGYTF
TGTGCCAGCACAATGGACAGGGTTTATGGCTACACCTTC
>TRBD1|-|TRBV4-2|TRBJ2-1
CASSQEGWGQYIHNEQFF
TGTGCCAGCAGCCAAGAGGGCTGGGGACAGTATATCCACAATGAGCAGTTCTTC
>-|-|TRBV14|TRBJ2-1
CASSQASVIYNEQFF
TGTGCCAGCAGCCAAGCTAGCGTGATCTACAATGAGCAGTTCTTC
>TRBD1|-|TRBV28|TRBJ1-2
CASSSSGGYGYTF
TGTGCCAGCAGCTCCTCAGGGGGGTATGGCTACACCTTC
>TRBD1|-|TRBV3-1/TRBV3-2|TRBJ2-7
CASSRTNRDRDPYEQYF
TGTGCCAGCAGCCGGACAAACCGGGACAGGGATCCCTACGAGCAGTACTTC
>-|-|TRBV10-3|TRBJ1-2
CAISESEQATGYTF
TGTGCCATCAGTGAGTCAGAACAGGCGACGGGCTACACCTTC
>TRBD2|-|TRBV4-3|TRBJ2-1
CASSQGTSGGPKTQYNEQFF
TGCGCCAGCAGCCAAGGGACTAGCGGGGGGCCCAAAACGCAGTACAATGAGCAGTTCTTC
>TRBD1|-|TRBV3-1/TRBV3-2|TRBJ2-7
CASRPGQGKYEQYF
TGTGCCAGCAGACCGGGACAGGGGAAGTACGAGCAGTACTTC
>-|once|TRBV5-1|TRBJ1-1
CASGEQGSGTEAFF
TGCGCCAGCGGTGAACAGGGCTCGGGCACTGAAGCTTTCTTT
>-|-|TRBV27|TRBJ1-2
CASSPDNRVNGYTF
TGTGCCAGCAGTCCTGACAACAGGGTCAATGGCTACACCTTC
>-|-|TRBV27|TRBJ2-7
CASSLTGTYEQYF
TGTGCCAGCAGTTTAACAGGGACCTACGAGCAGTACTTC